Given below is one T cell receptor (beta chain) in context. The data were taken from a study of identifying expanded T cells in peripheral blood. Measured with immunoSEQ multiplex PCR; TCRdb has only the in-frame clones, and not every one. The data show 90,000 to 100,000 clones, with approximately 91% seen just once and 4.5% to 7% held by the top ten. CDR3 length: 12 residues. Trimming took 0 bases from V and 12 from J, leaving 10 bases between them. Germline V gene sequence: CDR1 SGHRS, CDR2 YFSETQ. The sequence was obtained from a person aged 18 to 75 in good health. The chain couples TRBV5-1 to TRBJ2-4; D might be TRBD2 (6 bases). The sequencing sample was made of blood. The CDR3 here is CASSLAGGSQYF. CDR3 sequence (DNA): TGCGCCAGCAGCTTGGCCGGGGGTTCTCAGTACTTC.